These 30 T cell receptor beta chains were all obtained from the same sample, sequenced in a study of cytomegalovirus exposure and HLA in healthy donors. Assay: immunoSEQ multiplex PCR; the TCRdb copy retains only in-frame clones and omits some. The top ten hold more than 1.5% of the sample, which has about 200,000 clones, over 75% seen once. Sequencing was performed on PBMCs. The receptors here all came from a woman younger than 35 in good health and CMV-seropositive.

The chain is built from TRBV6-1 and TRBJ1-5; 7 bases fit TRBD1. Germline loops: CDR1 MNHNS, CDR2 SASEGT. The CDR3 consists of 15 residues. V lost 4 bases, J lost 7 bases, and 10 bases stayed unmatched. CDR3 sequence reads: CASSGWDSRGQPQHF. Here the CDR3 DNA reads TGTGCCAGCAGTGGCTGGGACAGCCGGGGACAGCCCCAGCATTTT.

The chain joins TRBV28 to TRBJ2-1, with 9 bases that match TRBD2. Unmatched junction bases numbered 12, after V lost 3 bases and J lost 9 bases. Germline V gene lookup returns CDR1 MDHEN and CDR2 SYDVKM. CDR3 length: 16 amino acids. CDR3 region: CASSFLVGGRAGEQFF. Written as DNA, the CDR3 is TGTGCCAGCAGTTTTCTCGTCGGCGGGAGGGCGGGTGAGCAGTTCTTC.

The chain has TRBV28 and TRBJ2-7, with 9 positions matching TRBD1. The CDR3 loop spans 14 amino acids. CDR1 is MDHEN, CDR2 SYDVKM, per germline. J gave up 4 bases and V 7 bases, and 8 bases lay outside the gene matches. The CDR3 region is CASTLDRGSYEQYF. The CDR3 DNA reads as TGTGCCAGCACCCTGGACAGGGGATCTTACGAGCAGTACTTC.

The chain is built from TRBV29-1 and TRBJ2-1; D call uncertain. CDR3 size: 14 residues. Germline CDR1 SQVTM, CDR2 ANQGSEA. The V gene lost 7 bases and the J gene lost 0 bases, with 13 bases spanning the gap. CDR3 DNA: TGCAGCGGGAGACGGTCCACCTCCTACAATGAGCAGTTCTTC. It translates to CSGRRSTSYNEQFF.

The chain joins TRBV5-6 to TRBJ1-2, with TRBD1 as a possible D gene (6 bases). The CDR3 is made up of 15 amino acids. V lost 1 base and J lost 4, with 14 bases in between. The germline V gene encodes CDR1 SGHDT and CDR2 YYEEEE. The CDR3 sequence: CASSLTGLARYGYTF. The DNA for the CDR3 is TGTGCCAGCAGCTTGACAGGGTTGGCCCGCTATGGCTACACCTTC.

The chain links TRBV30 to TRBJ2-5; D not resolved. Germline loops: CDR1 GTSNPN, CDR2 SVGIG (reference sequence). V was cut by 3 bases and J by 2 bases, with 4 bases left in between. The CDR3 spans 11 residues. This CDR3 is CAWREQETQYF. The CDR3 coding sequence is TGTGCCTGGAGGGAGCAAGAGACCCAGTACTTC.

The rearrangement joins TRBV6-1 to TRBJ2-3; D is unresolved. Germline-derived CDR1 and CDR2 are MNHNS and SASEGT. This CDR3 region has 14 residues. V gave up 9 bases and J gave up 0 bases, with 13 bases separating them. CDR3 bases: TGTGCCAGTGAGTGGAGCATTAGCACAGATACGCAGTATTTT. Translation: CASEWSISTDTQYF.

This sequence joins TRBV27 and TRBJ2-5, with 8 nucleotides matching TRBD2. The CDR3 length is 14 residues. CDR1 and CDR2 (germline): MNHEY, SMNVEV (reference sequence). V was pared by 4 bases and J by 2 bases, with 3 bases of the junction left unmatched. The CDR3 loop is CASSSGLGQETQYF. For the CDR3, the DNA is TGTGCCAGCAGTTCGGGACTAGGTCAAGAGACCCAGTACTTC.

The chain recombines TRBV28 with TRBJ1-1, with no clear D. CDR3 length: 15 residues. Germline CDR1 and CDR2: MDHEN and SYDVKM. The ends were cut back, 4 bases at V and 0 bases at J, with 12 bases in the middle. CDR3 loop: CASSSGGPLNTEAFF. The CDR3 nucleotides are TGTGCCAGCAGTTCGGGCGGGCCGCTGAACACTGAAGCTTTCTTT.

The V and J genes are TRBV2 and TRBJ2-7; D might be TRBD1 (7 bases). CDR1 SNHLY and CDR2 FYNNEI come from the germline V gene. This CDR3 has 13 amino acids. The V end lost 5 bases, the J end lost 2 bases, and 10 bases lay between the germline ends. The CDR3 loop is CASSQGGTYEQYF. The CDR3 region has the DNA TGTGCCAGCAGTCAGGGGGGTACCTACGAGCAGTACTTC.

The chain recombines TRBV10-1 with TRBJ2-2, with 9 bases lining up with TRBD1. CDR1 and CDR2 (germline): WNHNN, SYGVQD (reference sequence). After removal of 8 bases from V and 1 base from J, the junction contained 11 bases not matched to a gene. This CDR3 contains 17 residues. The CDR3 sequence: CASEQFPGQGNTGELFF. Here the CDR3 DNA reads TGCGCCAGCGAACAATTTCCGGGACAGGGGAACACCGGGGAGCTGTTTTTT.

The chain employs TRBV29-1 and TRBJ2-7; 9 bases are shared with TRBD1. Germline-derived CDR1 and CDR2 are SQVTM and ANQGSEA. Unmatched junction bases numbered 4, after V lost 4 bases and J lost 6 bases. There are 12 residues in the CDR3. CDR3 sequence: CSVGTGEGEQYF. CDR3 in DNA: TGCAGCGTTGGGACAGGGGAGGGCGAGCAGTACTTC.

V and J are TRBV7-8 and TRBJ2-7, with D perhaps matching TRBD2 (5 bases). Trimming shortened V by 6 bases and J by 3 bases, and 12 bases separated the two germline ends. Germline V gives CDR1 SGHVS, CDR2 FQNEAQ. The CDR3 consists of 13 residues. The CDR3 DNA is TGTGCCAGCAGGCCGGACGGGAACTACGAGCAGTACTTC. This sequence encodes CASRPDGNYEQYF.

CDR3 nucleotides: TGTGCCAGTAGTACTAGCGGGCGCTCCTACAATGAGCAGTTCTTC. It specifies CASSTSGRSYNEQFF. The rearrangement uses TRBV19 and TRBJ2-1; 8 bases are a match to TRBD2. V dropped 4 bases and J dropped 0; count of bases not matched to a gene: 2. Germline loops: CDR1 LNHDA, CDR2 SQIVND (reference sequence). The CDR3 extends over 15 amino acids.

CDR3 region: CASKGEAGTEAFF. DNA for the CDR3: TGTGCCAGCAAGGGAGAAGCTGGCACTGAAGCTTTCTTT. V and J are TRBV2 and TRBJ1-1; no clear D gene. The germline V gene has CDR1 SNHLY and CDR2 FYNNEI. The CDR3 covers 13 residues. V was pared by 7 bases and J by 4 bases, with 13 bases between.

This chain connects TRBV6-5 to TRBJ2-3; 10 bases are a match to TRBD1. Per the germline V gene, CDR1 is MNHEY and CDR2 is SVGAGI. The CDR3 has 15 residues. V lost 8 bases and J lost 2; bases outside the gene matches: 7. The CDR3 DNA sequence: TGTGCCAGCGGTAGACAGGGGGCCGTCACAGATACGCAGTATTTT. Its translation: CASGRQGAVTDTQYF.

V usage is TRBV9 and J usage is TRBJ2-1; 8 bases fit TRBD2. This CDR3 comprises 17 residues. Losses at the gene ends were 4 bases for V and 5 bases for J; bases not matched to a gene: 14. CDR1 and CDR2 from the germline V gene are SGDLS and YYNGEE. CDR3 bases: TGTGCCAGCAGCCAATTTATGACTAGCGAAATTAACAATGAGCAGTTCTTC. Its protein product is CASSQFMTSEINNEQFF.

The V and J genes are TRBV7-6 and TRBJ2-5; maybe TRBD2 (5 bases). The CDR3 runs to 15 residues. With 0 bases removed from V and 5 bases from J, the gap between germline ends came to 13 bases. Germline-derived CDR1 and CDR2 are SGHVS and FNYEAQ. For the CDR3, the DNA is TGTGCCAGCAGCTTAGCGGTCCTGCCGGGGGAGACCCAGTACTTC. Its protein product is CASSLAVLPGETQYF.

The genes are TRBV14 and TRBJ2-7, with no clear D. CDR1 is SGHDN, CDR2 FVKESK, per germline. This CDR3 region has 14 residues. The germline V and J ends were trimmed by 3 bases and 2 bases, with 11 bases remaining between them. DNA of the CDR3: TGTGCCAGCAGCCATAAGGAGCGAACCTACGAGCAGTACTTC. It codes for CASSHKERTYEQYF. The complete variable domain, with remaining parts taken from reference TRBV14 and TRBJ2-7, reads EAGVTQFPSHSVIEKGQTVTLRCDPISGHDNLYWYRRVMGKEIKFLLHFVKESKQDESGMPNNRFLAERTGGTYSTLKVQPAELEDSGVYFCASSHKERTYEQYFGPGTRLTVT.

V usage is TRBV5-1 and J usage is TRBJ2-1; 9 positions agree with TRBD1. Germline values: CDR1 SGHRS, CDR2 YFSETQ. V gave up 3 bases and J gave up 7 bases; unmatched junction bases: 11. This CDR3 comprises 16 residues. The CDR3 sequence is CASSSVQGAPLNEQFF. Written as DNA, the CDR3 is TGCGCCAGCAGCTCCGTACAGGGGGCCCCTCTGAATGAGCAGTTCTTC.

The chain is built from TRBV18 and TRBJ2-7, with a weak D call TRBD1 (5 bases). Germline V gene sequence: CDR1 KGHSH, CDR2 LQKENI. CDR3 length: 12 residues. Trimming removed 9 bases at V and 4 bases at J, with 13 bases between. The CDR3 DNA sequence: TGTGCCAGTACCCAGGGCCGATACGAGCAGTACTTC. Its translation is CASTQGRYEQYF.

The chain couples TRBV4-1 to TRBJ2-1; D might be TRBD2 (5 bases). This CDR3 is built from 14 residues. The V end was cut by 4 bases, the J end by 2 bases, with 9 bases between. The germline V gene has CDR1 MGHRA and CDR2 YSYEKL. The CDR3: CASSPSGTYNEQFF. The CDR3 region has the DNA TGCGCCAGCAGCCCATCCGGGACCTACAATGAGCAGTTCTTC.

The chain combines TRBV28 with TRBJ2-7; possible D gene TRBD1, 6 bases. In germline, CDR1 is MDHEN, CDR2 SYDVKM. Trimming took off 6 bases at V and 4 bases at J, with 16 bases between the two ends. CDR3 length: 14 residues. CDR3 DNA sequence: TGTGCCAGCAGCGCGCCAGGGGAAGGGTACGAGCAGTACTTC. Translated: CASSAPGEGYEQYF.

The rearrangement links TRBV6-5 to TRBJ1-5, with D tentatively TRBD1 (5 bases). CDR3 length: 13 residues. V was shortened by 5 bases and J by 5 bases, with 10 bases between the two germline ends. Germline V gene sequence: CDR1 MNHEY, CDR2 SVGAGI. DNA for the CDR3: TGTGCCAGCAGTGCAGGGTTAGATCAGCCCCAGCATTTT. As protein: CASSAGLDQPQHF.

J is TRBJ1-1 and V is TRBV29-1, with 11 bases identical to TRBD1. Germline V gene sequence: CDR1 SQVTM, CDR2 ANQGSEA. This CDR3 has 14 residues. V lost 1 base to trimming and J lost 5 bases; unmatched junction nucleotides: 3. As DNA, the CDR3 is TGCAGCGTTGAAGGGGACAGGGGGGGGACTGAAGCTTTCTTT. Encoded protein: CSVEGDRGGTEAFF.

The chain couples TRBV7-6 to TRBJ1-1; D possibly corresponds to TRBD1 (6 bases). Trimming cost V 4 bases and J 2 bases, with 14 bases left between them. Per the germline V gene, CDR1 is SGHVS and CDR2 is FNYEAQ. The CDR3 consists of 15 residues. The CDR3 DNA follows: TGTGCCAGCAGCTCCGAACACAGGGTAAACACTGAAGCTTTCTTT. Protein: CASSSEHRVNTEAFF. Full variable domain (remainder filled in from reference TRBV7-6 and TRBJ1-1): GAGVSQSPRYKVTKRGQDVALRCDPISGHVSLYWYRQALGQGPEFLTYFNYEAQQDKSGLPNDRFSAERPEGSISTLTIQRTEQRDSAMYRCASSSEHRVNTEAFFGQGTRLTVV.

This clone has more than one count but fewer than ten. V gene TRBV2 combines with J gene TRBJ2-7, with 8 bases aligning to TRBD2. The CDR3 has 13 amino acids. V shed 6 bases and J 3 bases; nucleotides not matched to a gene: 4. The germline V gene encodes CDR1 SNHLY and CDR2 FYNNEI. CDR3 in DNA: TGTGCCAGCAGCGGACTAGCCCACTACGAGCAGTACTTC. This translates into CASSGLAHYEQYF.

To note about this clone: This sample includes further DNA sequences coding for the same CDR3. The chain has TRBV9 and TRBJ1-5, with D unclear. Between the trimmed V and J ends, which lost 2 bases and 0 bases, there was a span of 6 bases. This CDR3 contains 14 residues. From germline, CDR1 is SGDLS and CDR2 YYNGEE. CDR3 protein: CASSVEGSNQPQHF. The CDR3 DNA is TGTGCCAGCAGCGTGGAGGGTAGCAATCAGCCCCAGCATTTT. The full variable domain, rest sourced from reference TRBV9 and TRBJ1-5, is DSGVTQTPKHLITATGQRVTLRCSPRSGDLSVYWYQQSLDQGLQFLIQYYNGEERAKGNILERFSAQQFPDLHSELNLSSLELGDSALYFCASSVEGSNQPQHFGDGTRLSIL.

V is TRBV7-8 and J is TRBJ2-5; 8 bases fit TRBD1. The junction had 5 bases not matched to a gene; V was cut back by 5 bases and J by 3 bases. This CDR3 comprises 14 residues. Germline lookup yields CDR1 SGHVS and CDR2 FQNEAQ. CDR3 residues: CASSPLTGEETQYF. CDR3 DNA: TGTGCCAGCAGCCCCTTGACAGGGGAAGAGACCCAGTACTTC.

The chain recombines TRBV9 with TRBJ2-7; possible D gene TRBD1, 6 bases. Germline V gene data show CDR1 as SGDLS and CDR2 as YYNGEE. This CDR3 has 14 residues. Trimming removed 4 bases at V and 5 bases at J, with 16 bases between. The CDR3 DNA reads TGTGCCAGCAGCTCCCGGACAGACATGAACGAGCAGTACTTC. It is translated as CASSSRTDMNEQYF.